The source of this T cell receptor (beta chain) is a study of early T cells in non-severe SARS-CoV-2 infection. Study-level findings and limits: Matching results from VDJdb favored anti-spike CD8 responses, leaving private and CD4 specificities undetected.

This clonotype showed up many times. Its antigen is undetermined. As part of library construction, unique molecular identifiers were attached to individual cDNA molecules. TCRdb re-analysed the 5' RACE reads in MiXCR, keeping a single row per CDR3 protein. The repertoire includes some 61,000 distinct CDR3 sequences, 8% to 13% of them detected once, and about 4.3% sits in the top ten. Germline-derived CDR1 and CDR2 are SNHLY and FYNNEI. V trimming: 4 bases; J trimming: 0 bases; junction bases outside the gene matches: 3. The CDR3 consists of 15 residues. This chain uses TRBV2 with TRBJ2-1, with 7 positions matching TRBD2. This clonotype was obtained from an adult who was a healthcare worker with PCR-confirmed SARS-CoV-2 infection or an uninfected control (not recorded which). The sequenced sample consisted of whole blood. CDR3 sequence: CASSAERGSYNEQFF. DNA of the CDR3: TGTGCCAGCAGTGCGGAGCGGGGCTCCTACAATGAGCAGTTCTTC.